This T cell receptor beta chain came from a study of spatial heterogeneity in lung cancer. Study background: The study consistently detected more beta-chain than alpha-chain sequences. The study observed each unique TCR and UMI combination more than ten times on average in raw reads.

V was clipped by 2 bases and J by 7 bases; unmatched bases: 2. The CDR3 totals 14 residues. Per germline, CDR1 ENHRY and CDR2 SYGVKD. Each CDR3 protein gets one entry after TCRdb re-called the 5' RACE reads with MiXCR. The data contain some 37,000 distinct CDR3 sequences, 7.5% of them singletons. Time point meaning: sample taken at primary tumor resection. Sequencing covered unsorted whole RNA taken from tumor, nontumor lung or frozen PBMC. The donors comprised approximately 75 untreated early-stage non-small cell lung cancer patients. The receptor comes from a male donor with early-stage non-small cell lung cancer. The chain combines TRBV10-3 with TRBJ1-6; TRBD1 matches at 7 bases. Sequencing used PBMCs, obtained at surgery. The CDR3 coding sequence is TGTGCCATCAGTGAGGGCAGGGGGAATTCACCCCTCCACTTT. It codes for CAISEGRGNSPLHF.